This record covers a single TCR beta chain. One end of the junction fails to match germline, which may point to a read error. The CDR3 spans 15 residues. The V gene's germline CDR1 is MDHEN and CDR2 SYDVKM. The source of the sample is a study of blood T cells in healthy people across ages. PBMCs, at least 6 million per sample, were isolated. Combining a sample-barcoded 5' primer with a J-beta primer mix, a second PCR ran for roughly 7 to 12 cycles. TCRdb ran MiXCR on the 5' RACE reads and lists one entry per CDR3 protein. Here the sample spans 550,000 to 750,000 distinct CDR3 sequences, around a fifth being singletons.

The V gene is TRBV28, the J gene TRBJ2-2; 13 bases fit TRBD2. The sample taken for sequencing was blood. The sequence was collected from a man between 65 and 85 years old in good health. The CDR3 region has the DNA TGTGCCAGCAGGAAGGGACTAGCGGGGTCCGGGGAGCTGTCTTTT. This translates into CASRKGLAGSGELSF.